A selection of T cell receptor beta chains follows, all from one sample in a study of cytomegalovirus exposure and HLA in healthy donors. The table came from immunoSEQ multiplex PCR; TCRdb's copy has only in-frame clones and leaves some out. The repertoire includes about 150,000 clones, about four fifths of them detected once, and 1% sits in the top ten. Sequences were obtained from PBMCs. The receptors were gathered from a woman aged 45-65 years in good health and CMV-seropositive. CDR3s include the opening cysteine and the closing phenylalanine or tryptophan. Each record gives: J gene, V gene, D gene, clone size, CDR3 DNA, CDR3 protein. D genes are given only for firm matches. Size is omitted from some rows. Given values are once, few, many or a class for expanded clones.

TRBJ1-2 | TRBV7-2 | - | - | TGTGCCAGCAGCCGTAGTGGGCCACGGTGGGACTATGGCTACACCTTC | CASSRSGPRWDYGYTF
TRBJ2-1 | TRBV7-9 | - | - | TGTGCCAGCAGCGTAGTACTAGAGTATTACAATGAGCAGTTCTTC | CASSVVLEYYNEQFF
TRBJ2-1 | TRBV7-2 | - | few | TGTGCCAGCAGGAAACCGGGACAAAGGCTCTACAATGAGCAGTTCTTC | CASRKPGQRLYNEQFF
TRBJ2-7 | TRBV6-6 | - | - | TGTGCCAGCAGTACCCGGTACCAACCGATGGACGAGCAGTACTTC | CASSTRYQPMDEQYF
TRBJ2-3 | TRBV7-9 | - | once | TGTGCCAGCAGCCATACAGAAGGGGGTGATACGCAGTATTTT | CASSHTEGGDTQYF
TRBJ2-5 | TRBV5-1 | TRBD2 | once | TGCGCCAGCAGCACGTCGACTAGCGGGACTCTCGGGACCCAGTACTTC | CASSTSTSGTLGTQYF
TRBJ1-2 | TRBV7-3 | TRBD1 | - | TGTGCCAGCAGCTTAGGACGGGACAGGGTCTATGGCTACACCTTC | CASSLGRDRVYGYTF
TRBJ1-1 | TRBV5-1 | TRBD1 | - | TGCGCCAGCAGCCCACGACAGGGTCGGAACACTGAAGCTTTCTTT | CASSPRQGRNTEAFF
TRBJ2-7 | TRBV14 | - | - | TGTGCCAGCAGCCAAGTCCCGGGATTGGACGAGCAGTACTTC | CASSQVPGLDEQYF
TRBJ2-1 | TRBV5-1 | TRBD2 | - | TGCGCCAGCAGAAAGTCACTAGCGCCAAACAATGAGCAGTTCTTC | CASRKSLAPNNEQFF
TRBJ2-5 | TRBV9 | - | - | TGTGCCAGCAGCGTAGAAGGCACTTCCCGTGGAGAGCAGTACTTC | CASSVEGTSRGEQYF
TRBJ1-1 | TRBV30 | - | - | TGTGCCTGGAGCCACTCAGGGGCCCCGAACACTGAAGCTTTCTTT | CAWSHSGAPNTEAFF
TRBJ2-5 | TRBV28 | TRBD2 | - | TGTGCCAGCAGCCTCGGGAGGGCCCTGATCCAAGAGACCCAGTACTTC | CASSLGRALIQETQYF
TRBJ1-2 | TRBV15 | - | - | TGTGCCACCAGCCGTTTCTGGGGGGACTATGGCTACACCTTC | CATSRFWGDYGYTF
TRBJ1-2 | TRBV19 | - | - | TGTGCCAGTAGTATCGGAGGGGATGGCTACACCTTC | CASSIGGDGYTF
TRBJ2-1 | TRBV27 | - | - | TGTGCCAGCAGTTTTCCCCTCCTCAATGAGCAGTTCTTC | CASSFPLLNEQFF
TRBJ2-3 | TRBV9 | TRBD2 | few | TGTGCCAGCAGCACCAGGACTAGCGGGAAAGATACGCAGTATTTT | CASSTRTSGKDTQYF
TRBJ2-3 | TRBV9 | TRBD1 | once | TGTGCCGGCAGAGGACAGGGAACAGATACGCAGTATTTT | CAGRGQGTDTQYF
TRBJ2-1 | TRBV30 | TRBD2 | - | TGTGCCTGGAGGGGACTAGCGGCAGACCAGTTCTTC | CAWRGLAADQFF
TRBJ1-1 | TRBV2 | - | - | TGTGCCAGCAGGACGGGGGTGAACACTGAAGCTTTCTTT | CASRTGVNTEAFF
TRBJ1-1 | TRBV7-9 | TRBD1 | - | TGTGCCAGCAGCTTAGGGGACAGCCCTGAAGCTTTCTTT | CASSLGDSPEAFF
TRBJ2-7 | TRBV28 | - | few | TGTGCCAGCACCCATGCGGCTGGCTCCTCCTACGAGCAGTACTTC | CASTHAAGSSYEQYF
TRBJ2-7 | TRBV15 | - | - | TGTGCCACCGGGACATTCTACGAGCAGTACTTC | CATGTFYEQYF
TRBJ1-1 | TRBV15 | TRBD1 | - | TGTGCCACCAGTTTACACAGGGGAGTTGAAGCTTTCTTT | CATSLHRGVEAFF
TRBJ2-2 | TRBV18 | - | - | TGTGCCAGCTCACCCGCGGTTTCGAACACCGGGGAGCTGTTTTTT | CASSPAVSNTGELFF
TRBJ2-1 | TRBV18 | - | - | TGTGCCAGCGCAGAGGGGGTGGGCGATGAGCAGTTCTTC | CASAEGVGDEQFF
TRBJ2-7 | TRBV25-1 | TRBD2 | - | TGTGCCAGCAGTAAAAGTAGCGGGAGGCTAAGCGAGCAGTACTTC | CASSKSSGRLSEQYF
TRBJ2-7 | TRBV30 | - | - | TGTGCCTGGAGTGTTGATAGGTTGACCAGGGGCTACGAGCAGTACTTC | CAWSVDRLTRGYEQYF
TRBJ2-7 | TRBV4-1 | - | - | TGCGCCAGCAGCTACCGGGACAACCACTACGAGCAGTACTTC | CASSYRDNHYEQYF
TRBJ2-5 | TRBV9 | TRBD1 | - | TGTGCCAGCAGCGTAGGTGGACAGGGGGTGGAGACCCAGTACTTC | CASSVGGQGVETQYF
TRBJ1-1 | TRBV6-6 | - | - | TGTGCCAGCAGTTCGGGGTATGGAGCTTTCTTT | CASSSGYGAFF
TRBJ2-7 | TRBV28 | - | - | TGTGCCAGCAGTTCGCATCGGACAGCCTCCTACGAGCAGTACTTC | CASSSHRTASYEQYF
TRBJ1-4 | TRBV9 | - | - | TGTGCCAGCAGCGACAACGGGGGAGAAAAACTGTTTTTT | CASSDNGGEKLFF
TRBJ2-1 | TRBV5-1 | TRBD1 | - | TGCGCCAGCAGCACCGGGACAGGGGCAGGCAATGAGCAGTTCTTC | CASSTGTGAGNEQFF
TRBJ2-2 | TRBV9 | TRBD2 | - | TGTGCCAGCAGCCCCGGGACTAGCTCGAACACCGGGGAGCTGTTTTTT | CASSPGTSSNTGELFF
TRBJ2-3 | TRBV5-1 | TRBD1 | few | TGCGCCAGCAGCTACGGGGACAGTTCAGATACGCAGTATTTT | CASSYGDSSDTQYF
TRBJ2-2 | TRBV15 | - | - | TGTGCCACCAGCAGTGAAATGGCAGACGGGGAGCTGTTTTTT | CATSSEMADGELFF
TRBJ2-7 | TRBV29-1 | TRBD2 | - | TGCAGCGTCGCGGGAGGGCCCGATCGGTACTTC | CSVAGGPDRYF
TRBJ2-1 | TRBV5-4 | TRBD1 | - | TGTGCCAGCAGCTTGGTGGCACAGGGGAACAATGAGCAGTTCTTC | CASSLVAQGNNEQFF
TRBJ2-3 | TRBV5-1 | TRBD2 | - | TGCGCCAGCAGCGGACTAGCGCCAGATACGCAGTATTTT | CASSGLAPDTQYF
TRBJ2-5 | TRBV7-2 | - | - | TGTGCCAGCAGCTCACAGCCCCAAGAGACCCAGTACTTC | CASSSQPQETQYF
TRBJ2-7 | TRBV6-6 | - | - | TGTGCCAGCAGCGGACAGGCGGGGTACGAGCAGTACTTC | CASSGQAGYEQYF
TRBJ2-1 | TRBV11-1 | - | - | TGTGCCAGCAGCTTAAAGGTGGCTAGCGTAGGTGAGCAGTTCTTC | CASSLKVASVGEQFF
TRBJ1-1 | TRBV5-8 | - | - | TGTGCCAGCAGCTTGGACCCAGGGGCTGTCCCCACTGAAGCTTTCTTT | CASSLDPGAVPTEAFF
TRBJ1-1 | TRBV7-2 | TRBD1 | - | TGTGCCAGCAGCTTAGCACAGGGGGCTTGGAACACTGAAGCTTTCTTT | CASSLAQGAWNTEAFF